The rows below give T cell receptor beta chains drawn from one sample of a study of blood T cell repertoires in COVID-19. Profiled with immunoSEQ multiplex PCR; TCRdb holds only in-frame clones, not every one. The sample contains around 400,000 clones, approximately 91% of which appear only once. Specimen: PBMCs or T cells enriched from blood (not recorded which). The receptors were gathered from a woman aged 40 to 50 who had been exposed to COVID-19. CDR3s include the opening cysteine and the closing phenylalanine or tryptophan. Each record gives: V gene, D gene, clone size, J gene, CDR3 DNA, CDR3 protein. A D gene is named only where the DNA matches it firmly. For some rows the clone size is stated as once, few or many, or as a class when expanded; others skip it.

TRBV6-1	TRBD1	NA	TRBJ2-7	TGTGCCAGCAGTGAAGCTCGCTGGGACAGACTCCTCTCCTACGAGCAGTACTTC	CASSEARWDRLLSYEQYF
TRBV3-1/TRBV3-2	NA	few	TRBJ1-2	TGTGCCAGCAGCCGGAATCAGGGGTCGCTTAGTGGCTACACCTTC	CASSRNQGSLSGYTF
TRBV7-2	NA	NA	TRBJ1-2	TGTGCCAGCAGCTTAGGGGGACAAGGGACAAACTATGGCTACACCTTC	CASSLGGQGTNYGYTF
TRBV7-9	TRBD2	NA	TRBJ2-2	TGTGCCAGCAGCCCAATTAGCGGGAGAAACACCGGGGAGCTGTTTTTT	CASSPISGRNTGELFF
TRBV25-1	TRBD1	NA	TRBJ1-3	TGTGCCAGCGCAGGGGGTGGGAACACCATATATTTT	CASAGGGNTIYF
TRBV19	TRBD1	NA	TRBJ1-2	TGTGCCAGTAGTCCGGGACAGCCCTATGGCTACACCTTC	CASSPGQPYGYTF
TRBV7-2	NA	NA	TRBJ1-2	TGTGCCAGCAGCTTCCGACTCGAGACTGGACGGGGAGCCTATGGCTACACCTTC	CASSFRLETGRGAYGYTF
TRBV30	NA	few	TRBJ1-2	TGTGCCTGGACTCACCCTGGAGGGTACGGCTACACCTTC	CAWTHPGGYGYTF
TRBV30	NA	once	TRBJ1-2	TGTGCCTGGAGGTTAGGGAGTGGCTACACCTTC	CAWRLGSGYTF
TRBV30	NA	NA	TRBJ1-2	TGTGCCTGGAGTGTCGGGAGTAGCTACACCTTC	CAWSVGSSYTF
TRBV5-1	NA	NA	TRBJ2-1	TGCGCCAGCAGCTTGGAGTACAGTTACAATGAGCAGTTCTTC	CASSLEYSYNEQFF
TRBV7-9	NA	NA	TRBJ1-5	TGTGCCAGCAGCTTAGGAGTTTCTAGCAATCAGCCCCAGCATTTT	CASSLGVSSNQPQHF
TRBV7-2	NA	once	TRBJ2-6	TGTGCCAGCAGCTTAGAGGCTAGTGGGGCCAACGTCCTGACTTTC	CASSLEASGANVLTF
TRBV12-5	NA	NA	TRBJ2-1	TGTGCTAGTGCCCCCAGACTGGCCTCTGAGCAGTTCTTC	CASAPRLASEQFF
TRBV5-4	NA	NA	TRBJ1-6	TGTGCCAGCAGCCCAGACAAGAGCTCCTATAATTCACCCCTCCACTTT	CASSPDKSSYNSPLHF
TRBV25-1	TRBD2	few	TRBJ2-1	TGTGCCAGCAGTGAATACCGGCTAGCGGGAGACAATGAGCAGTTCTTC	CASSEYRLAGDNEQFF
TRBV13	NA	once	TRBJ1-2	TGTGCCAGCAGCTCCCGGGACTTTATCGACTATGGCTACACCTTC	CASSSRDFIDYGYTF